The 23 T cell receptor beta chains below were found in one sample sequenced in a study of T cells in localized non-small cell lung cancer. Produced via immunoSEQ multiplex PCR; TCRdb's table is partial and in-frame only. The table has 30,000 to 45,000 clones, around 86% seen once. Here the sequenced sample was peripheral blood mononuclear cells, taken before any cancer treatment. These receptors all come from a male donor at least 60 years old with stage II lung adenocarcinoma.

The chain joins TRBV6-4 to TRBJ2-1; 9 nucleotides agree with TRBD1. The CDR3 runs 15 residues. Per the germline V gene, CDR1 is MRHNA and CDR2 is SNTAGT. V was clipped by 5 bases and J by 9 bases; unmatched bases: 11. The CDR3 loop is CASSKKGQGIGEQFF. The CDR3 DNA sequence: TGTGCCAGCAGTAAAAAGGGACAGGGAATAGGTGAGCAGTTCTTC.

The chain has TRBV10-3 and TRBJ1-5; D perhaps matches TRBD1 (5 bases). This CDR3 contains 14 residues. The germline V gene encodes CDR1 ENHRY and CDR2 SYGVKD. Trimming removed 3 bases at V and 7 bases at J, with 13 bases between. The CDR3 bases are TGTGCCATCAGTGAACAACAGGATCTGCAGCCCCAGCATTTT. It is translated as CAISEQQDLQPQHF.

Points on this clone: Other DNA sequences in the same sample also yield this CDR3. The CDR3 reads CASSLQGNQPQHF. CDR3 nucleotides: TGTGCCAGCAGCCTGCAGGGCAATCAGCCCCAGCATTTT. The chain has TRBV6-5 and TRBJ1-5; D not resolved. Trimming shortened V by 6 bases and J by 2 bases, and 8 bases separated the two germline ends. The CDR3 loop spans 13 amino acids. CDR1 and CDR2 (germline): MNHEY, SVGAGI.

The CDR3 reads CASRGEGENTIYF. The CDR3 nucleotides read TGCGCCAGCAGAGGGGAGGGTGAAAACACCATATATTTT. V and J are TRBV5-1 and TRBJ1-3; tentative D call: TRBD1 (5 bases). This CDR3 contains 13 residues. The ends were cut back, 5 bases at V and 6 bases at J, with 12 bases in the middle. Germline values: CDR1 SGHRS, CDR2 YFSETQ.

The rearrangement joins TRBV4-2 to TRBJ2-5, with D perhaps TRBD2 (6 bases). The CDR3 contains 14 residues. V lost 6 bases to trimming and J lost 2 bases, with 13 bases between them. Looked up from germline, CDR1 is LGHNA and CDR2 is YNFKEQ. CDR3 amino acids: CASRTSGGQETQYF. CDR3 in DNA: TGTGCCAGCAGGACGTCCGGGGGACAAGAGACCCAGTACTTC.

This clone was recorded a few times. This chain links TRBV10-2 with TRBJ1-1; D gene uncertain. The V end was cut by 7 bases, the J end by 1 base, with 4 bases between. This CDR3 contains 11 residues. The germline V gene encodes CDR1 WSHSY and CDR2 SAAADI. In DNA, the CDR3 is TGCGCCAGCAAGGAGAACACTGAAGCTTTCTTT. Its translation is CASKENTEAFF.

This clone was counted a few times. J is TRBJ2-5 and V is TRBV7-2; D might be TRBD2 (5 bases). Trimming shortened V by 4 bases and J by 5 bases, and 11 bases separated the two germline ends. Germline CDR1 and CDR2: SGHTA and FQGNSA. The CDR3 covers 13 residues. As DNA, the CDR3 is TGTGCCAGCAGCTCCGGGCGAGGGGAGACCCAGTACTTC. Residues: CASSSGRGETQYF.

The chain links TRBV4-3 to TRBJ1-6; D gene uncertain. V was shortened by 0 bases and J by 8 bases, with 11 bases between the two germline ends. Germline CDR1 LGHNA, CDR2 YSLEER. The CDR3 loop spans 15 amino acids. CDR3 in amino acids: CASSQDERPDSPLHF. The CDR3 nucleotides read TGCGCCAGCAGCCAAGATGAGCGCCCTGATTCACCCCTCCACTTT.

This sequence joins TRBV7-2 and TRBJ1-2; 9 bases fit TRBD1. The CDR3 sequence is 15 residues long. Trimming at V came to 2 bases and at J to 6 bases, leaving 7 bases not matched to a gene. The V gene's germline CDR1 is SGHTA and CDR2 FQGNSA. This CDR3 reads CASSLYFGTGNGYTF. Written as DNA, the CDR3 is TGTGCCAGCAGCTTATATTTTGGGACAGGGAATGGCTACACCTTC.

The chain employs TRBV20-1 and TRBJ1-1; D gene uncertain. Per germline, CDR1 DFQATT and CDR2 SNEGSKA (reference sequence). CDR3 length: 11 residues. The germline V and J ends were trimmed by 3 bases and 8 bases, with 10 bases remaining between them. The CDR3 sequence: CSASGQPEAFF. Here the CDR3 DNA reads TGCAGTGCTAGCGGGCAGCCCGAAGCTTTCTTT.

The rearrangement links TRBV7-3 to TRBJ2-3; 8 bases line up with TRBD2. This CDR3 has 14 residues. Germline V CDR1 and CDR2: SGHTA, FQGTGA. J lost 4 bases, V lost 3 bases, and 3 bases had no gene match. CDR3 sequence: CASSLTTSADTQYF. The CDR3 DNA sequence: TGTGCCAGCAGCTTGACGACTAGCGCAGATACGCAGTATTTT.

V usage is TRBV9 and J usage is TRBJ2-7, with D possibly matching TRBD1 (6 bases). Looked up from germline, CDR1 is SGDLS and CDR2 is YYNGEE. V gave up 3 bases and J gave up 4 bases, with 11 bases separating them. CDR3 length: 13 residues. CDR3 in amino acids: CASSAGTTYEQYF. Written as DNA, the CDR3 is TGTGCCAGCAGCGCCGGGACAACTTACGAGCAGTACTTC.

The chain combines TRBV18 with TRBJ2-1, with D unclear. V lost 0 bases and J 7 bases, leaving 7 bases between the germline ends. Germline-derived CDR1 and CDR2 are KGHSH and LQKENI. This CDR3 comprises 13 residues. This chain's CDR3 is CASSPPGMNEQFF. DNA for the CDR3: TGTGCCAGCTCACCACCTGGGATGAATGAGCAGTTCTTC.

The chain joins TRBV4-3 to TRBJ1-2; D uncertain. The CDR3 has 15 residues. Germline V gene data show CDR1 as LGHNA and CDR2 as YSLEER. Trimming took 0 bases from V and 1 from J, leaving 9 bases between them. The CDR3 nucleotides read TGCGCCAGCAGCCAAGATAGGCAAAATAACTATGGCTACACCTTC. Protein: CASSQDRQNNYGYTF.

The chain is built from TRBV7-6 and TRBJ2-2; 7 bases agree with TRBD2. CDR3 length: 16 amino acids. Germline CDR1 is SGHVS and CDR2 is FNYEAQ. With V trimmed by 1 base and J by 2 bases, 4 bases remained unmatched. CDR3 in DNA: TGTGCCAGCAGCTTAGTGCGGGGGTTAAACACCGGGGAGCTGTTTTTT. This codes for CASSLVRGLNTGELFF.

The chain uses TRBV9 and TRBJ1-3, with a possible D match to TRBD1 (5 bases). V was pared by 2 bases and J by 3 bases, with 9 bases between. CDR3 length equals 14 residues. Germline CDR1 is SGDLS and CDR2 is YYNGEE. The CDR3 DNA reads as TGTGCCAGCAGCGTGGCAGGGATTGGAAACACCATATATTTT. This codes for CASSVAGIGNTIYF.

The chain's CDR3 is CASSREVYGYTF. CDR3 in DNA: TGTGCCAGCAGCCGGGAGGTCTATGGCTACACCTTC. The chain combines TRBV5-6 with TRBJ1-2; D not certain. Looked up from germline, CDR1 is SGHDT and CDR2 is YYEEEE. V was clipped by 4 bases and J by 4 bases, with 8 bases between them. This CDR3 is built from 12 residues.

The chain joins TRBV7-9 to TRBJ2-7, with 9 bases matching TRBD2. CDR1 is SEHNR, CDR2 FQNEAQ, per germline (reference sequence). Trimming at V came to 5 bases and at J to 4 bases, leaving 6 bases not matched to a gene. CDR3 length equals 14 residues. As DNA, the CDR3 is TGTGCCAGCAGCGGGATAGCGGGAGATTACGAGCAGTACTTC. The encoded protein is CASSGIAGDYEQYF.

The CDR3 region is CASSLAAGAYEQYF. CDR3 nucleotides: TGCGCCAGCAGCCTCGCAGCGGGTGCCTACGAGCAGTACTTC. The genes are TRBV4-1 and TRBJ2-7, with a weak D call TRBD2 (6 bases). V was pared by 4 bases and J by 2 bases, with 12 bases between. Germline V gene lookup returns CDR1 MGHRA and CDR2 YSYEKL. CDR3 size: 14 residues.

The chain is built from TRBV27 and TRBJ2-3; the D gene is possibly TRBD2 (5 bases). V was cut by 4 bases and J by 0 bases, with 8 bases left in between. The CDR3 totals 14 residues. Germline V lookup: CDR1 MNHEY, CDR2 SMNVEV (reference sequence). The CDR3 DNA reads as TGTGCCAGCAGTTCAGGACTTAGCACAGATACGCAGTATTTT. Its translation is CASSSGLSTDTQYF.

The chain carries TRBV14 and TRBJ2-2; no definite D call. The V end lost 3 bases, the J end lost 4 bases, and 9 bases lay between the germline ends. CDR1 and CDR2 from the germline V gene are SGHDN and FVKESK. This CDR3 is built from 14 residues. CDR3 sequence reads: CASSQVPSTGELFF. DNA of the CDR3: TGTGCCAGCAGCCAGGTGCCTAGCACCGGGGAGCTGTTTTTT.

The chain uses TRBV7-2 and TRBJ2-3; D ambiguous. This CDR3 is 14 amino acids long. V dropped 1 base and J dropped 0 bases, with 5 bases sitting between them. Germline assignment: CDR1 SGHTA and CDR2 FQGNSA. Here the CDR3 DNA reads TGTGCCAGCAGCTTAGAAGGGAGCACAGATACGCAGTATTTT. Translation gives CASSLEGSTDTQYF.

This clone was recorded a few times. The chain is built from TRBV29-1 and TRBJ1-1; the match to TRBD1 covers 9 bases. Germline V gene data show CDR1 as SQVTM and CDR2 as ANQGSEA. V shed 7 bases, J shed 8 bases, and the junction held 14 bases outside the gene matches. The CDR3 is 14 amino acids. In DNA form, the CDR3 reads TGCAGCGCCCAACAAGGGACAGGGACTGGGGAAGCTTTCTTT. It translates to CSAQQGTGTGEAFF.